Below, one T cell receptor beta chain is given with its context. Its antigen is not known. The data were obtained in a study of T-cell memory formation after mild COVID-19. Study overall: The two donors had largely donor-specific TCR clusters.

The CDR3 extends over 14 amino acids. Germline V gene sequence: CDR1 MNHEY, CDR2 SMNVEV (reference sequence). The V end was cut by 5 bases, the J end by 1 base, with 10 bases between. Notes on the study in general: Those CD4+ clones that contracted were mainly in CM and EM (CD8+ ones in EMRA). The pre-infection memory compartment contained some responding clones, suggesting cross-reactive memory joined. From day 15 to 85, contracting clones were balanced between CD4 and CD8, whereas later expanders leaned toward CD4+.

A single record per CDR3 protein comes from TCRdb applying MiXCR to the 5' RACE reads. The table includes 250,000 to 300,000 distinct CDR3 sequences, about 20% detected once. The chain carries TRBV27 and TRBJ2-3; D not certain. The TCR originated in a man aged 18 to 30 who had mild COVID-19 (a few samples of this study predate the infection). Cell type and time point are not known. Sample: PBMCs or a T cell subset sorted from them (not recorded which). DNA of the CDR3: TGTGCCAGCAGTCATTCCCGGGGCACAGATACGCAGTATTTT. Amino acids: CASSHSRGTDTQYF.